Below, 23 T cell receptor beta chains from the same sample are listed, as sequenced in a study of T cell responses to AZD1222 COVID-19 vaccine. Here immunoSEQ multiplex PCR was the method, and the copy in TCRdb shows in-frame clones only, minus some. The table has 60,000 to 85,000 clones, about 85% seen once. The sequences come from peripheral blood, collected on day 0 of AZD1222 vaccination. Every receptor here comes from an adult in good health.

The chain combines TRBV12-3 or TRBV12-4 with TRBJ1-2; D is possibly TRBD1 (5 bases). The CDR3 is 13 amino acids. V gave up 8 bases and J gave up 4 bases, with 14 bases separating them. The CDR3 here is CASSDSSTYGYTF. In DNA form, the CDR3 reads TGTGCCAGCTCTGACAGTTCAACCTATGGCTACACCTTC.

The CDR3 loop reads CASSLDLGVTAGNTIYF. As DNA, the CDR3 is TGTGCCAGCAGCTTAGATCTGGGGGTTACGGCCGGAAACACCATATATTTT. The J gene is TRBJ1-3, the V gene TRBV7-9; tentative D call: TRBD1 (5 bases). Between the trimmed V and J ends, which lost 1 base and 4 bases, there was a span of 17 bases. Germline CDR1 SEHNR, CDR2 FQNEAQ (reference sequence). This CDR3 has 17 amino acids. Using reference TRBV7-9 and TRBJ1-3 for the parts outside the CDR3, the full variable domain is DTGVSQNPRHKITKRGQNVTFRCDPISEHNRLYWYRQTLGQGPEFLTYFQNEAQLEKSRLLSDRFSAERPKGSFSTLEIQRTEQGDSAMYLCASSLDLGVTAGNTIYFGEGSWLTVV.

The chain joins TRBV5-1 to TRBJ1-4; D may be TRBD1 (5 bases). The CDR3 length is 14 residues. V shed 4 bases and J shed 8 bases, with 15 bases lying between them. The germline CDR1 and CDR2 sequences are SGHRS and YFSETQ. CDR3 region: CASSPGNTKEKLFF. DNA of the CDR3: TGCGCCAGCAGCCCAGGGAACACAAAAGAAAAACTGTTTTTT.

The rearrangement links TRBV19 to TRBJ2-2, with D possibly being TRBD1 or TRBD2 (5 bases each). The V gene lost 10 bases and the J gene lost 2 bases, with 11 bases spanning the gap. The CDR3 is 13 residues long. Germline V CDR1 and CDR2: LNHDA, SQIVND (reference sequence). In nucleotides, the CDR3 is TGTGCCACCTGGGACCTTAACACCGGGGAGCTGTTTTTT. It yields the protein CATWDLNTGELFF. The whole variable domain, remainder taken from reference TRBV19 and TRBJ2-2, is DGGITQSPKYLFRKEGQNVTLSCEQNLNHDAMYWYRQDPGQGLRLIYYSQIVNDFQKGDIAEGYSVSREKKESFPLTVTSAQKNPTAFYLCATWDLNTGELFFGEGSRLTVL.

This clone has just a few counts. J is TRBJ2-1 and V is TRBV27; 11 bases are shared with TRBD2. The CDR3 covers 15 residues. The V gene's germline CDR1 is MNHEY and CDR2 SMNVEV (reference sequence). The trim removed 2 bases at V and 7 bases at J, leaving 4 bases unmatched. CDR3 region: CASSLSTSGGNEQFF. CDR3 in DNA: TGTGCCAGCAGTTTAAGTACTAGCGGGGGTAATGAGCAGTTCTTC.

The chain employs TRBV12-5 and TRBJ1-2; D gene uncertain. Trimming took off 3 bases at V and 4 bases at J, with 9 bases between the two ends. Germline V gene lookup returns CDR1 LGHNT and CDR2 FRNRAP. This CDR3 is built from 13 residues. In DNA, the CDR3 is TGTGCTAGTGGTTTTAGCGGAGCCTATGGCTACACCTTC. This sequence encodes CASGFSGAYGYTF.

This rearrangement joins TRBV6-5 to TRBJ2-1; TRBD2 matches 13 bases. Trimming at V came to 6 bases and at J to 10 bases, leaving 9 bases not matched to a gene. Germline CDR1 and CDR2: MNHEY and SVGAGI. The CDR3 runs to 15 residues. The CDR3 loop reads CASRKTSGGAGEQFF. For the CDR3, the DNA is TGTGCCAGCAGAAAAACTAGCGGGGGGGCAGGGGAGCAGTTCTTC.

The J gene is TRBJ2-3, the V gene TRBV5-4; TRBD1 agrees at 8 bases. There are 15 residues in the CDR3. Germline V gene lookup returns CDR1 SGHNT and CDR2 YYREEE (reference sequence). Trimming at V came to 2 bases and at J to 1 base, leaving 3 bases not matched to a gene. DNA of the CDR3: TGTGCCAGCAGCTTATCAGGGGGCGGCACAGATACGCAGTATTTT. The encoded protein is CASSLSGGGTDTQYF.

The rearrangement uses TRBV28 and TRBJ1-5; possibly TRBD1 for D (5 bases). Trimming took 4 bases from V and 1 from J, leaving 8 bases between them. Germline loops: CDR1 MDHEN, CDR2 SYDVKM. The CDR3 is made up of 14 amino acids. Here the CDR3 DNA reads TGTGCCAGCAGTTCCGGGGGGAGCAATCAGCCCCAGCATTTT. Amino acids: CASSSGGSNQPQHF.

V usage is TRBV6-6 and J usage is TRBJ1-2; 8 bases map to TRBD1. This CDR3 region has 14 residues. The trim removed 8 bases at V and 1 base at J, leaving 6 bases unmatched. Germline loops: CDR1 MNHNY, CDR2 SVGAGI (reference sequence). The CDR3 spells CASGGDRLNYGYTF. Written as DNA, the CDR3 is TGTGCCAGCGGCGGGGACAGGCTTAACTATGGCTACACCTTC.

This rearrangement joins TRBV9 to TRBJ2-1; 14 bases line up with TRBD2. In germline, CDR1 is SGDLS, CDR2 YYNGEE. Losses at the gene ends were 0 bases for V and 7 bases for J; bases not matched to a gene: 0. The CDR3 contains 15 residues. CDR3 nucleotides: TGTGCCAGCAGCGTAGGACTAGCGGGGGGGAATGAGCAGTTCTTC. As protein: CASSVGLAGGNEQFF. Full variable domain (missing parts from reference TRBV9 and TRBJ2-1): DSGVTQTPKHLITATGQRVTLRCSPRSGDLSVYWYQQSLDQGLQFLIQYYNGEERAKGNILERFSAQQFPDLHSELNLSSLELGDSALYFCASSVGLAGGNEQFFGPGTRLTVL.

The rearrangement uses TRBV6-6 and TRBJ1-1; D possibly corresponds to TRBD1 (6 bases). V gave up 5 bases and J gave up 5 bases, with 15 bases separating them. Germline values: CDR1 MNHNY, CDR2 SVGAGI (reference sequence). The CDR3 spans 14 residues. CDR3 DNA sequence: TGTGCCAGCAGTCCACAGACAGGCTTGACTGAAGCTTTCTTT. Its protein is CASSPQTGLTEAFF.

This clone was detected only a few times. The V gene is TRBV4-1, the J gene TRBJ2-7; 7 bases map to TRBD2. The CDR3 is 12 residues long. Unmatched junction bases numbered 3, after V lost 4 bases and J lost 6 bases. The germline CDR1 and CDR2 sequences are MGHRA and YSYEKL. The CDR3 DNA is TGCGCCAGCAGCCTGGGGGGGGGCGAGCAGTACTTC. As protein: CASSLGGGEQYF.

This clone was seen many times. The rearrangement links TRBV27 to TRBJ2-5, with 8 bases aligning to TRBD2. The CDR3 covers 15 residues. Trimming removed 6 bases from V and 2 bases from J; junction bases left unmatched: 8. Germline loops: CDR1 MNHEY, CDR2 SMNVEV (reference sequence). CDR3 sequence: CASRRTGTRQETQYF. CDR3 DNA: TGTGCCAGCAGACGGACGGGGACTAGGCAAGAGACCCAGTACTTC.

For the CDR3, the DNA is TGCGCCAGCAGCTTCAATGCAGCTAACACTGAAGCTTTCTTT. Translating gives CASSFNAANTEAFF. The gene calls are TRBV5-1 and TRBJ1-1; D unresolved. Germline V lookup: CDR1 SGHRS, CDR2 YFSETQ. The CDR3 sequence is 14 residues long. The V end lost 2 bases, the J end lost 2 bases, and 10 bases lay between the germline ends.

The genes are TRBV5-1 and TRBJ1-2; 7 bases line up with TRBD1. CDR1 SGHRS and CDR2 YFSETQ come from the germline V gene. The J segment lost 5 bases and the V segment lost 4 bases, leaving 14 bases of the junction unmatched. This CDR3 has 16 residues. The CDR3 region is CASSPGGGQKLYGYTF. The CDR3 DNA reads as TGCGCCAGCAGCCCCGGGGGGGGACAGAAGCTTTATGGCTACACCTTC.

The V gene is TRBV10-3, the J gene TRBJ1-2, with TRBD1 as a possible D gene (5 bases). In germline, CDR1 is ENHRY, CDR2 SYGVKD. Trimming removed 7 bases at V and 4 bases at J, with 13 bases between. This CDR3 has 13 residues. CDR3 residues: CAINPTDGYGYTF. The DNA for the CDR3 is TGTGCCATCAATCCGACAGATGGCTATGGCTACACCTTC.

This clone came up once. V usage is TRBV11-3 and J usage is TRBJ2-1; D might be TRBD2 (6 bases). Germline assignment: CDR1 SGHNT and CDR2 YENEEA. The CDR3 is 14 residues long. V was pared by 5 bases and J by 3 bases, with 11 bases between. The CDR3 sequence is CASSPGGSYNEQFF. CDR3 in DNA: TGTGCCAGCAGCCCCGGGGGAAGCTACAATGAGCAGTTCTTC.

The V call is TRBV12-5, the J call TRBJ2-1, with 8 bases that match TRBD2. V was clipped by 7 bases and J by 8 bases; unmatched bases: 10. Germline V gives CDR1 LGHNT, CDR2 FRNRAP. There are 14 residues in the CDR3. The CDR3 protein is CASALSGSWDEQFF. The CDR3 DNA is TGTGCTAGTGCCCTGAGCGGGAGTTGGGATGAGCAGTTCTTC.

The rearrangement links TRBV19 to TRBJ2-2; 9 bases match TRBD1. Germline V gene sequence: CDR1 LNHDA, CDR2 SQIVND (reference sequence). CDR3 length equals 18 residues. Trimming at V came to 4 bases and at J to 7 bases, leaving 16 bases not matched to a gene. CDR3 in amino acids: CASSKDRDRVSSSGELFF. In nucleotides, the CDR3 is TGTGCCAGTAGTAAGGACCGGGACAGGGTGTCGAGTAGCGGGGAGCTGTTTTTT.

The chain links TRBV12-5 to TRBJ1-3; D gene unclear. The CDR3 runs 13 residues. V was cut by 1 base and J by 8 bases, with 9 bases left in between. In germline, CDR1 is LGHNT, CDR2 FRNRAP. CDR3 nucleotides: TGTGCTAGTGGTTTGGGGGATTTTGACACCATATATTTT. Translating gives CASGLGDFDTIYF.

The chain links TRBV10-3 to TRBJ2-1, with 7 nucleotides matching TRBD1. The CDR3 runs to 11 residues. Losses at the gene ends were 6 bases for V and 10 bases for J; bases not matched to a gene: 3. Germline CDR1 ENHRY, CDR2 SYGVKD. The CDR3 sequence is CAISQGQEQFF. DNA for the CDR3: TGTGCCATCAGCCAGGGACAGGAGCAGTTCTTC.

The J gene is TRBJ2-7, the V gene TRBV12-3 or TRBV12-4; D perhaps matches TRBD2 (6 bases). The CDR3 totals 12 residues. V shed 3 bases and J shed 6 bases, with 9 bases lying between them. CDR3 DNA sequence: TGTGCCAGCAGTTTGGGGGGTCTCGAGCAGTACTTC. It codes for CASSLGGLEQYF.